Sequencing of this TCR beta chain was carried out in a study of shared clonotypes between healthy human individuals. Study-wide background: Three plates were used per donor for CD4 naive, three for CD4 memory, two for CD8 naive and one for CD8 memory. Study results and limitations: Rarefaction showed that sequencing of sorted subsets was incomplete (despite large depth).

Source study methods: ImmunoSEQ yielded junction-only sequences lacking quality scores, so filtering differed. Measured with immunoSEQ multiplex PCR; TCRdb has only the in-frame clones, and not every one. V, J and clone size reflect that table, while D and trimming were determined from the DNA. The table lists 2,100,000 or so clones, around 95% of them singletons. This clone was observed a single time. Its antigen is as yet unknown. The sequenced material came from naive CD4+ T cells sorted from blood. Subset in this sample: CD45RA+ positively selected. This sequence originates from a man between 18 and 35 years old in good health.

The CDR3 sequence: CASSGFPPADTYEQYF. For the CDR3, the DNA is TGTGCCAGCAGTGGATTCCCCCCAGCGGACACCTACGAGCAGTACTTC. V gene TRBV27 combines with J gene TRBJ2-7; D may match TRBD1 or TRBD2 (5 bases each). Trimming shortened V by 5 bases and J by 2 bases, and 19 bases separated the two germline ends. The CDR3 extends over 16 amino acids. Germline CDR1 is MNHEY and CDR2 is SMNVEV (reference sequence).